This T cell receptor (beta chain) was sequenced during a study of CD8+ T cells in alopecia areata. Study in general: C3H/HeJ donors with spontaneous alopecia, roughly 6-12 months old, supplied skin grafts to roughly 6-11-week-old female C3H/HeJ mice. Findings and limits, study-wide: Lesional scalp displayed greater clonality than normal scalp, most notably in alopecia totalis/universalis. The study found TCR sharing across patients less clear than in mice, possibly for HLA reasons. Scalp sample data also include resident alphabeta T cells from normal skin.

CDR1 is NNHNN and CDR2 is SYGAGS in the germline V gene (reference sequence). The CDR3 is made up of 13 amino acids. Following RNA extraction, reverse transcription yielded cDNA that acted as the sequencing template. Sequencing was performed with immunoSEQ multiplex PCR; in TCRdb, only in-frame clones are kept and a portion is missing. The record shows 1,500 to 2,000 clones for this sample, with no singletons present. This clone was recorded at least ten times. The antigen remains undetermined. Any gene name here is a mouse gene name. The CDR3 extends 4 residues past the end of the read, so its final part is completed from the germline J gene.

Material for sequencing was lesional skin. This chain joins TRBV13-2 and TRBJ2-5; D possibly corresponds to TRBD1 (6 bases). The TCR sequence derives from a C3H/HeJ mouse with alopecia areata. The mice in this strain carry MHC haplotype H2-k. The CDR3 bases that were read are TGTGCCAGCGGTCGGGGACAAAAAGAC. Encoded protein: CASGRGQKD. The whole CDR3 sequence reads CASGRGQKDTQYF.